Described below is a single TCR beta chain sequence and its context. Its target is not known. This sample was included in a study of cytomegalovirus exposure and HLA in healthy donors. Findings and caveats of the study: The records held CMV serostatus as the only immune exposure information.

With 60 Vbeta and 13 Jbeta primers, the PCR was carried out. The assay was immunoSEQ multiplex PCR, and TCRdb's table has in-frame clones only and misses some. The sample carries 110,000 or so clones, approximately 80% recorded once. The ends lost 0 bases at V and 4 bases at J; junction bases unmatched: 1. The CDR3 consists of 15 residues. Germline V gene sequence: CDR1 MGHRA, CDR2 YSYEKL. The sequence derives from a woman aged 18-35 years in good health and CMV-seronegative. Sequencing was carried out using PBMCs. The chain links TRBV4-1 to TRBJ2-1; 9 bases are shared with TRBD1. CDR3 in DNA: TGCGCCAGCAGCCAAGATGGACAGGGGTACAATGAGCAGTTCTTC. Its protein is CASSQDGQGYNEQFF.